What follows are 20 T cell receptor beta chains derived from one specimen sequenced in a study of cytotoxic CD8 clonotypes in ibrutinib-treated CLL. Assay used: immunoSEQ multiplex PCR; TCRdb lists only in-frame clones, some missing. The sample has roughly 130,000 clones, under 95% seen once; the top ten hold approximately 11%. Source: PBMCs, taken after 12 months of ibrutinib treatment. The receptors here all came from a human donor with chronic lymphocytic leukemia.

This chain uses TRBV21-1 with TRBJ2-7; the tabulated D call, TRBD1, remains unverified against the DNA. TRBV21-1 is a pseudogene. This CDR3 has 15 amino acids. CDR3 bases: TGTGCCAGCAGCCAAGGTGGGCAGGGCATCTACGAGCAGTACTTC. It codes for CASSQGGQGIYEQYF.

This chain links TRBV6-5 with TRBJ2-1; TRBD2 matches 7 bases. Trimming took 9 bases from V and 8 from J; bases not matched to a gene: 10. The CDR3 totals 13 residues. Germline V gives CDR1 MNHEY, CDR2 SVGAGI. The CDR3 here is CASGRGSRDEQFF. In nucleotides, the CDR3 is TGTGCCAGTGGGAGGGGCAGTAGGGATGAGCAGTTCTTC.

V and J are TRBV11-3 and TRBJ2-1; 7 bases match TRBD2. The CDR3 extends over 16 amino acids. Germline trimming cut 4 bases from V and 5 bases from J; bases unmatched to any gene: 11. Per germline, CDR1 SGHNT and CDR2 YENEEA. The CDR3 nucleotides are TGTGCCAGCAGCTCCACGGGGGGAGGAACGCACAATGAGCAGTTCTTC. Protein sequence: CASSSTGGGTHNEQFF. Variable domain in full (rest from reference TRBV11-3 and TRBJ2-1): EAGVVQSPRYKIIEKKQPVAFWCNPISGHNTLYWYLQNLGQGPELLIRYENEEAVDDSQLPKDRFSAERLKGVDSTLKIQPAELGDSAVYLCASSSTGGGTHNEQFFGPGTRLTVL.

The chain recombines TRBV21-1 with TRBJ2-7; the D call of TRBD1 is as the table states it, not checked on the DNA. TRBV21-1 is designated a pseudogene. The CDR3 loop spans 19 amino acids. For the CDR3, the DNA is TGTGCCAGCAGCAAAGCGCCCCACAATGACAGGGCCCAGGGCTACGAGCAGTACTTC. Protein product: CASSKAPHNDRAQGYEQYF.

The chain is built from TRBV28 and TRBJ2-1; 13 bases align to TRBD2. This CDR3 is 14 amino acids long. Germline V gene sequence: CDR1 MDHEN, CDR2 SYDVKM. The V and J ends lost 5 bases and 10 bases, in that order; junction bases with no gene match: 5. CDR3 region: CASSRLAGGGEQFF. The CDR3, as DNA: TGTGCCAGCAGTCGACTAGCGGGAGGAGGCGAGCAGTTCTTC. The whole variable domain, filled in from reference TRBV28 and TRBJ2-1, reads DVKVTQSSRYLVKRTGEKVFLECVQDMDHENMFWYRQDPGLGLRLIYFSYDVKMKEKGDIPEGYSVSREKKERFSLILESASTNQTSMYLCASSRLAGGGEQFFGPGTRLTVL.

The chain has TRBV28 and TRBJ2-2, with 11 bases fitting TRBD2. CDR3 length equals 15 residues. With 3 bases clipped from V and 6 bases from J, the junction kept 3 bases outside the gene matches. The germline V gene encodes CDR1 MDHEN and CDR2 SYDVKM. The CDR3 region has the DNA TGTGCCAGCAGTTTTGTAGCGGGAGGGCCCGGGGAGCTGTTTTTT. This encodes CASSFVAGGPGELFF.

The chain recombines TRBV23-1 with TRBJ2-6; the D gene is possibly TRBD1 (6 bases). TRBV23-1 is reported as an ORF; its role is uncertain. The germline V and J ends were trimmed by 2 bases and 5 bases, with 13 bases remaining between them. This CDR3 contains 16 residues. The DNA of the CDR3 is TGCGCCAGCAGTCAACCCACAGGGCTCTGGGCCAACGTCCTGACTTTC. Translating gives CASSQPTGLWANVLTF.

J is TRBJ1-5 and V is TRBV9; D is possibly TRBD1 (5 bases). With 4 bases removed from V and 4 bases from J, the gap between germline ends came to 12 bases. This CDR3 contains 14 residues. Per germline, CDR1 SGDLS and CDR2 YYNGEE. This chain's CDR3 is CASSLSEGNQPQHF. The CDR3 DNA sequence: TGTGCCAGCAGCCTGAGTGAGGGGAATCAGCCCCAGCATTTT.

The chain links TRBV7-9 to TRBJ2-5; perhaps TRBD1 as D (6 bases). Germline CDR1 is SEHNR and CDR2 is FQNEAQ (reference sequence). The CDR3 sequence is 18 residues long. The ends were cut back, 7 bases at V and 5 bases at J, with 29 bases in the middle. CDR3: CASKVNPRGALEGETQYF. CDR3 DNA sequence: TGTGCCAGCAAAGTGAACCCCAGGGGCGCCTTGGAAGGGGAGACCCAGTACTTC.

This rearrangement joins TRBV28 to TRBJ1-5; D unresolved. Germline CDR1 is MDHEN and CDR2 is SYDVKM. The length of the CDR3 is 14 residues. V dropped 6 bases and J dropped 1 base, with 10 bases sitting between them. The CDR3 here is CASRGGVSNQPQHF. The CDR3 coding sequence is TGTGCCAGCAGAGGCGGGGTGAGCAATCAGCCCCAGCATTTT. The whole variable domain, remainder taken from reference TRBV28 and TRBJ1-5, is DVKVTQSSRYLVKRTGEKVFLECVQDMDHENMFWYRQDPGLGLRLIYFSYDVKMKEKGDIPEGYSVSREKKERFSLILESASTNQTSMYLCASRGGVSNQPQHFGDGTRLSIL.

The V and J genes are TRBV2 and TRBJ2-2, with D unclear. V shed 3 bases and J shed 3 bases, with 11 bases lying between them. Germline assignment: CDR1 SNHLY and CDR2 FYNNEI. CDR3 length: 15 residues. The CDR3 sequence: CASSDNSADTGELFF. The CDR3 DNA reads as TGTGCCAGCAGTGATAACAGTGCGGACACCGGGGAGCTGTTTTTT.

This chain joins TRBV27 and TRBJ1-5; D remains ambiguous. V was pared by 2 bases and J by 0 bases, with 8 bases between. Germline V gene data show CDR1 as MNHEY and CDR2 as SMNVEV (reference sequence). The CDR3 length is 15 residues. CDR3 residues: CASSLRWDSNQPQHF. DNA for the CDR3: TGTGCCAGCAGTTTAAGATGGGATAGCAATCAGCCCCAGCATTTT.

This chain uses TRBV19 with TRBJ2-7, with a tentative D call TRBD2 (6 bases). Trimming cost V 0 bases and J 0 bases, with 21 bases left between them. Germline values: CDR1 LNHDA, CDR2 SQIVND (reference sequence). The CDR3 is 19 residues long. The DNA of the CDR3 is TGTGCCAGTAGTATAGATCAAGGCCCCGGGGTAGCGGCCTCCTACGAGCAGTACTTC. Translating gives CASSIDQGPGVAASYEQYF.

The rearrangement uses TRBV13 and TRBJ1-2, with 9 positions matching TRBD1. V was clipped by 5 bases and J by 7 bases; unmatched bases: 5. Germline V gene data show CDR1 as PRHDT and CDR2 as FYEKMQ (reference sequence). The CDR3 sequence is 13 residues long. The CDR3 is CASSQQGAGGYTF. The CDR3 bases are TGTGCCAGCAGCCAACAGGGGGCGGGTGGCTACACCTTC.

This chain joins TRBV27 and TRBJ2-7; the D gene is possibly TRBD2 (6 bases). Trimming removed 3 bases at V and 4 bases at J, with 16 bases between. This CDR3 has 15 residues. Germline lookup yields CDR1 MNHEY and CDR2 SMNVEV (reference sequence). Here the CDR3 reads CASSFSVQSGYEQYF. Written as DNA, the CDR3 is TGTGCCAGCAGTTTTTCGGTCCAGAGCGGGTACGAGCAGTACTTC.

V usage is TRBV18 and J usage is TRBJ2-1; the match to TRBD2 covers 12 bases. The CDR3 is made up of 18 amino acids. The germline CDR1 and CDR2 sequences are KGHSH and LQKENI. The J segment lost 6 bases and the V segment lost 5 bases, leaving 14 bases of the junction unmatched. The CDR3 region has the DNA TGTGCCAGCTCAAAACAGGGACCGGGACTAGCGGGTCTCAATGAGCAGTTCTTC. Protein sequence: CASSKQGPGLAGLNEQFF.

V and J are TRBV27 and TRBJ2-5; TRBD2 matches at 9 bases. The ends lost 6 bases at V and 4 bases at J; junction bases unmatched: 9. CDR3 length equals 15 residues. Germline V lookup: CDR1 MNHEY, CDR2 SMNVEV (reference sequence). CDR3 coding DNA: TGTGCCAGCAGCCGAGGGGCGGGAGGGAGAGAGACCCAGTACTTC. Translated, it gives CASSRGAGGRETQYF.

The CDR3 here is CASSSYDGYGYTF. Written as DNA, the CDR3 is TGTGCCAGCAGTTCCTACGACGGCTATGGCTACACCTTC. The chain links TRBV6-5 to TRBJ1-2; D unclear. Trimming took off 4 bases at V and 4 bases at J, with 10 bases between the two ends. Per germline, CDR1 MNHEY and CDR2 SVGAGI. This CDR3 spans 13 amino acids.

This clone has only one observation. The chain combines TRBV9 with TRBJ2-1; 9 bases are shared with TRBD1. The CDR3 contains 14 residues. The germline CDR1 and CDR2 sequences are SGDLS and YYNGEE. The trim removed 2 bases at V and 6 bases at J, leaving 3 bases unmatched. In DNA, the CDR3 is TGTGCCAGCAGCGTGGGGACAGGGATCAATGAGCAGTTCTTC. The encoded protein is CASSVGTGINEQFF. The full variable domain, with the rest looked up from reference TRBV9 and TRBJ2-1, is DSGVTQTPKHLITATGQRVTLRCSPRSGDLSVYWYQQSLDQGLQFLIQYYNGEERAKGNILERFSAQQFPDLHSELNLSSLELGDSALYFCASSVGTGINEQFFGPGTRLTVL.

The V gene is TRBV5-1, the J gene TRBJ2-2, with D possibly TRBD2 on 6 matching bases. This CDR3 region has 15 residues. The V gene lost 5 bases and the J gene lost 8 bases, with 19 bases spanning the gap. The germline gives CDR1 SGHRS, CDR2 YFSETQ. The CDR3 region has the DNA TGCGCCAGCAGGCCTAACTACCTAGCGTCGGGGGAGCTGTTTTTT. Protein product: CASRPNYLASGELFF.